Each of the 3 T cell receptor beta chains below was sequenced from the same sample in a study of OX40 agonist ivuxolimab in advanced cancers. The method was immunoSEQ multiplex PCR; TCRdb's version includes in-frame clones alone and lacks a portion of them. The top ten clones hold approximately 3.2% of a sample with 57,000 or so clones, roughly 80% of them seen once. Here the sequenced sample was CD4+ or CD8+ T cells sorted from blood, taken in a trial of the OX40 agonist ivuxolimab. These TCRs come from an adult with an advanced solid tumor such as melanoma, head and neck, liver or kidney cancer.

The CDR3 sequence: CASSLERGGETQYF. CDR3 DNA: TGCGCCAGCAGCTTGGAAAGGGGAGGGGAGACCCAGTACTTC. This rearrangement joins TRBV5-1 to TRBJ2-5; 7 positions match TRBD2. The CDR3 length is 14 residues. Germline CDR1 is SGHRS and CDR2 is YFSETQ. After removal of 0 bases from V and 5 bases from J, the junction contained 4 bases not matched to a gene.

The chain has TRBV18 and TRBJ2-5; D may match TRBD1 or TRBD2 (6 bases each). The V gene's germline CDR1 is KGHSH and CDR2 LQKENI. The V and J ends lost 0 bases and 5 bases respectively, with 7 bases between them. This CDR3 spans 13 amino acids. CDR3 sequence reads: CASSPPGGETQYF. The CDR3 DNA sequence: TGTGCCAGCTCACCACCAGGGGGGGAGACCCAGTACTTC.

This clone was counted ten times or more. This chain joins TRBV5-1 and TRBJ1-3; D is possibly TRBD1 (6 bases). The germline V and J ends were trimmed by 4 bases and 0 bases, with 14 bases remaining between them. The length of the CDR3 is 16 residues. Germline V CDR1 and CDR2: SGHRS, YFSETQ. The CDR3 nucleotides read TGCGCCAGCAGCCTCGGGACATTCAGCTCTGGAAACACCATATATTTT. Amino acid sequence: CASSLGTFSSGNTIYF.